The clone carrying this T cell receptor beta chain turned up a few times. Its antigen is unknown. J was trimmed by 13 bases and V by 0 bases; bases with no gene match: 2. The CDR3 is 12 residues long. Germline CDR1 is MNHEY and CDR2 is SVGAGI. This record belongs to a study of identical twins. TCRdb re-derived calls from the 5' RACE reads in MiXCR, one entry per CDR3 protein. This table holds 500,000 to 650,000 distinct CDR3 sequences, more than 20% found once. The study's findings and limits: Rather than following the same donors, the conclusions depended on cross-sectional statistical analysis.

Separately, the same data were catalogued under a study of yellow fever vaccine responses in identical twins.

The chain carries TRBV6-5 and TRBJ2-1; 8 bases agree with TRBD1. This TCR was sampled from a woman between 18 and 30 years old in good health. Sequenced material: CD4+ T cells sorted from blood. CDR3 sequence (DNA): TGTGCCAGCAGTTACTCGACAGGGGTTCAGTTCTTC. Its translation is CASSYSTGVQFF.